The rows below give T cell receptor beta chains drawn from one sample of a study of CD8+ T cells in alopecia areata. The table came from immunoSEQ multiplex PCR; TCRdb's copy has only in-frame clones and leaves some out. The repertoire holds fewer than 250,000 clones, with 40% to 45% as singletons. The sample was CD4+ T cells sorted from blood, taken around week 36, from a patient treated with tofacitinib. Receptor source: a human donor with alopecia areata. Both conserved end residues are part of each CDR3. Each record gives: V gene, J gene, clone size, D gene, CDR3 DNA, CDR3 protein. A D gene is named only where the DNA matches it firmly. Rows may omit the clone size; those that give it use once, few, many or a size class.

TRBV10-2	TRBJ2-7	.	.	TGCGCCAGCCTGAAGGACAGCTCCTACGAGCAGTACTTC	CASLKDSSYEQYF
TRBV30	TRBJ2-7	.	.	TGTGCCCGATCAACCGGGACGTGGGATTCCGAGCAGTACTTC	CARSTGTWDSEQYF
TRBV19	TRBJ1-5	.	.	TGTGCCAGTAGTATAACAGGGAATGGTCAGCCCCAGCATTTT	CASSITGNGQPQHF
TRBV30	TRBJ1-2	.	.	TGTGCCTGGAGGGCAGGCCGAAACTATGGCTACACCTTC	CAWRAGRNYGYTF
TRBV2	TRBJ2-7	.	.	TGTGCCAGCGACCCGGCGGCGGGCACCTACGAGCAGTACTTC	CASDPAAGTYEQYF
TRBV11-1	TRBJ2-3	.	.	TGTGCCAGCAGCCCACAGTCACCCCCAGATACGCAGTATTTT	CASSPQSPPDTQYF
TRBV4-2	TRBJ2-3	few	TRBD2	TGTGCCAGCAGCCGTACTAGCGGCACAGATACGCAGTATTTT	CASSRTSGTDTQYF
TRBV6-5	TRBJ2-7	.	TRBD2	TGTGCCAGCAGCCAGGGAGGGCAGTACGAGCAGTACTTC	CASSQGGQYEQYF
TRBV6-6	TRBJ1-2	.	.	TGTGCCGCGGGGGAGTTAGATGGCTACACCTTC	CAAGELDGYTF
TRBV6-1	TRBJ1-2	.	.	TGTGCCAGCAGTGGACTCCTCGGGGTCTATGGCTACACCTTC	CASSGLLGVYGYTF
TRBV5-1	TRBJ2-6	.	.	TGCGCCAGCAGGGAGAGGGCCCACGGGGCCAACGTCCTGACTTTC	CASRERAHGANVLTF
TRBV9	TRBJ2-3	.	TRBD2	TGTGCCAGCAGCGTACTAGCGGCGTACACAGATACGCAGTATTTT	CASSVLAAYTDTQYF
TRBV5-6	TRBJ1-2	few	.	TGTGCCAGCAGCTTGGTCGGGTACGGCTACACCTTC	CASSLVGYGYTF
TRBV5-5	TRBJ2-6	.	.	TGTGCCAGCAGCCGTACAGGATACGCTGGGGCCAACGTCCTGACTTTC	CASSRTGYAGANVLTF
TRBV18	TRBJ2-1	.	TRBD2	TGTGCCAGCTCACCCGAACTAGCGGGCTCCTACAATGAGCAGTTCTTC	CASSPELAGSYNEQFF
TRBV28	TRBJ1-5	few	.	TGTGCCAGCAGTTTCGCCGGGGCGGGCAATCAGCCCCAGCATTTT	CASSFAGAGNQPQHF
TRBV7-2	TRBJ1-2	.	.	TGTGCCAGCAGCACCGGGGGGAACTATGGCTACACCTTC	CASSTGGNYGYTF
TRBV27	TRBJ2-7	.	TRBD1	TGTGCCAGCAGTTTATACCTCGGGACAGGGGGCCACGAGCAGTACTTC	CASSLYLGTGGHEQYF
TRBV27	TRBJ2-5	once	.	TGTGCCAGCAGCAACGCGGCGGTGAGGGGGTGGGAGACCCAGTACTTC	CASSNAAVRGWETQYF
TRBV9	TRBJ1-2	few	TRBD1	TGTGCCAGCAGCGACGGGACAGGGGCAGGCTACACCTTC	CASSDGTGAGYTF
TRBV29-1	TRBJ1-2	few	.	TGCAGCGTTGAAGATCGGGGAGGTGGCTACACCTTC	CSVEDRGGGYTF
TRBV29-1	TRBJ2-7	few	TRBD2	TGCAGCGTAACTAGCGCAGTTTCCTACGAGCAGTACTTC	CSVTSAVSYEQYF
TRBV28	TRBJ2-6	few	TRBD2	TGTGCCAGCAGTTTAAGCGGGAATTATGGGGCCAACGTCCTGACTTTC	CASSLSGNYGANVLTF
TRBV27	TRBJ2-7	.	.	TGTGCCACCCGCATTAGGGGAAGCTACGAGCAGTACTTC	CATRIRGSYEQYF
TRBV5-6	TRBJ1-3	.	.	TGTGCCAGCGGCCCTCTGGATAACTCTGGAAACACCATATATTTT	CASGPLDNSGNTIYF
TRBV25-1	TRBJ2-7	.	TRBD1	TGTGCCAGCATCGGACAGGGGGTACACGAGCAGTACTTC	CASIGQGVHEQYF
TRBV7-9	TRBJ1-1	.	TRBD1	TGTGCCAGCAACCCGACAGGGGGTGACACTGAAGCTTTCTTT	CASNPTGGDTEAFF
TRBV29-1	TRBJ2-6	few	TRBD1	TGCAGCGTTGGTGGACAGGGGGCAGCTGGGGCCAACGTCCTGACTTTC	CSVGGQGAAGANVLTF